The rows below give T cell receptor beta chains drawn from one sample of a study of blood T cell repertoires in COVID-19. Measured with immunoSEQ multiplex PCR; TCRdb has only the in-frame clones, and not every one. The table has about 53,000 clones, 77% seen once. Sample: peripheral blood. The receptors derive from a man aged 65 to 85 with active or convalescent COVID-19. Each CDR3 is given with its conserved first and last residue. D genes are given only for firm matches. Some rows mark clone size as missing; the rest say once, few, many or name a class of expanded clone.

TRBV7-3	TRBJ1-1	.	few	TGTGCCAGCAGCGCCACAGGGTCGAACACTGAAGCTTTCTTT	CASSATGSNTEAFF
TRBV7-9	TRBJ2-1	TRBD2	once	TGTGCCAGCAGCTCGGGACTAGCGGGATACAATGAGCAGTTCTTC	CASSSGLAGYNEQFF
TRBV5-1	TRBJ1-1	.	.	TGCGCCAGCAGCTTGAGCCAGGCCACTGAAGCTTTCTTT	CASSLSQATEAFF
TRBV30	TRBJ1-1	TRBD1	.	TGTGCCTGGATCTTCCAGGGGGCGAACACTGAAGCTTTCTTT	CAWIFQGANTEAFF
TRBV27	TRBJ1-2	.	few	TGTGCCAGCAGTCCCCTTCAGGGTTCTAACTATGGCTACACCTTC	CASSPLQGSNYGYTF
TRBV6-2/TRBV6-3	TRBJ1-2	TRBD1	.	TGTGCCAGCAGTCGGGACAGGGGGCTAAGTGGCTACACCTTC	CASSRDRGLSGYTF
TRBV6-2/TRBV6-3	TRBJ2-1	TRBD2	.	TGTGCCAGCAGTTACTGGAGCGGGGGGGCCGCTGAGCAGTTCTTC	CASSYWSGGAAEQFF
TRBV11-2	TRBJ2-5	.	.	TGTGCCAGCAGCCCCGGGGGACCGGGTCGAGGGACCCAGTACTTC	CASSPGGPGRGTQYF
TRBV7-9	TRBJ1-5	TRBD1	.	TGTGCCAGCAGCCGATCAGGGGGCCGGCAGCCCCAGCATTTT	CASSRSGGRQPQHF
TRBV19	TRBJ2-4	.	.	TGTGCCAGTAGTATAGGGTCGGGTGCCAAAAACATTCAGTACTTC	CASSIGSGAKNIQYF
TRBV11-1	TRBJ2-7	TRBD2	.	TGTGCCAGCAGCTTTTCTAGCGGGACGGAGTTATACGAGCAGTACTTC	CASSFSSGTELYEQYF
TRBV7-2	TRBJ2-1	TRBD2	.	TGTGCCAGCAGTCAACTAGCGGGGGAGCAGTTCTTC	CASSQLAGEQFF
TRBV19	TRBJ2-3	.	.	TGTGCCAGTAGTCAGGGGAGAATAGATACGCAGTATTTT	CASSQGRIDTQYF
TRBV18	TRBJ1-2	TRBD1	.	TGTGCCAGCTCACCATTCGAGACAGGGCAACGGGGCTATGGCTACACCTTC	CASSPFETGQRGYGYTF
TRBV5-1	TRBJ2-5	TRBD1	.	TGCGCCAGCAGCCTAGGACAGGGGGCATCGGAGACCCAGTACTTC	CASSLGQGASETQYF
TRBV9	TRBJ2-2	TRBD2	.	TGTGCCAGCAGCGTCGAAGCGGGGGCCGACACCGGGGAGCTGTTTTTT	CASSVEAGADTGELFF
TRBV24-1	TRBJ2-3	.	.	TGTGCCACCAGTGATTTAGGCAGGGATGACGATACGCAGTATTTT	CATSDLGRDDDTQYF
TRBV4-3	TRBJ2-1	TRBD1	.	TGCGCCAGCAGCCACGGGGACAGGGGAAACAATGAGCAGTTCTTC	CASSHGDRGNNEQFF
TRBV12-3/TRBV12-4	TRBJ1-1	.	.	TGTGCCAGCAGTTCTCGGGGGGGCACTGAAGCTTTCTTT	CASSSRGGTEAFF
TRBV18	TRBJ1-1	.	.	TGTGCCAGCTCACCACCGGGGGCGGGAGTCACTGAAGCTTTCTTT	CASSPPGAGVTEAFF
TRBV7-3	TRBJ2-7	.	.	TGTGCCAGCAGCACCGACAGGAACTACGAGCAGTACTTC	CASSTDRNYEQYF
TRBV29-1	TRBJ2-7	.	.	TGCAGCGTTGAAGGCGGGGTCTTC	CSVEGGVF
TRBV4-3	TRBJ2-7	.	.	TGCGCCAGCAGCCAAGGACACAGGGAGCCTGGGGAGCAGTACTTC	CASSQGHREPGEQYF
TRBV7-2	TRBJ1-3	.	once	TGTGCCACAACAGGGCTTGGTGGAAACACCATATATTTT	CATTGLGGNTIYF
TRBV11-2	TRBJ2-7	TRBD2	.	TGTGCCAGCAGCTCACCCGGGGGGGTTTCCGAGCAGTACTTC	CASSSPGGVSEQYF
TRBV3-1/TRBV3-2	TRBJ2-2	.	.	TGTGCCAGCAGCCTGGCCCCCACCGGGGAGCTGTTTTTT	CASSLAPTGELFF
TRBV6-5	TRBJ1-5	TRBD1	.	TGTGCCAGCAGTCCTCAGGGGGCCATTCAGCCCCAGCATTTT	CASSPQGAIQPQHF
TRBV2	TRBJ1-4	.	.	TGTGCCAGCAGAAAGGGAGGGGGGAATGAAAAACTGTTTTTT	CASRKGGGNEKLFF
TRBV10-2	TRBJ2-7	.	few	TGCGCCAGCAGTGATCTAGGGACTTACGAGCAGTACTTC	CASSDLGTYEQYF
TRBV7-2	TRBJ1-3	TRBD1	.	TGTGCCAGCAGCGGCACAGGGGTCTCTGGAAACACCATATATTTT	CASSGTGVSGNTIYF
TRBV7-9	TRBJ1-1	.	.	TGTGCCAGCACCCCCGAAACAGTGATGAACACTGAAGCTTTCTTT	CASTPETVMNTEAFF
TRBV4-1	TRBJ2-7	.	.	TGCGCCAGCAGCCAAGTAGCGGCGTCCTACGAGCAGTACTTC	CASSQVAASYEQYF
TRBV9	TRBJ2-7	TRBD1	many	TGTGCCAGCAGCGCCCAGGGGGCCTACGAGCAGTACTTC	CASSAQGAYEQYF
TRBV7-2	TRBJ1-3	.	.	TGTGCCAGCAGCAACCATAGGGCGGGAGCTCTCTCTGGAAACACCATATATTTT	CASSNHRAGALSGNTIYF
TRBV4-1	TRBJ1-1	TRBD1	.	TGCGCCAGCAGCCAAGCGGACAGGGAGAACACTGAAGCTTTCTTT	CASSQADRENTEAFF
TRBV30	TRBJ2-6	TRBD2	.	TGTGCCTGGAAAAAACTAGCGGCCGATTCTGGGGCCAACGTCCTGACTTTC	CAWKKLAADSGANVLTF
TRBV29-1	TRBJ2-1	TRBD1	.	TGCAGCGTGACCGTGACAGGGGGAAATTACAATGAGCAGTTCTTC	CSVTVTGGNYNEQFF
TRBV7-3	TRBJ1-1	TRBD1	.	TGTGCCAGCAGCCCAGGGGGCGGGGACACTGAAGCTTTCTTT	CASSPGGGDTEAFF
TRBV13	TRBJ2-3	.	.	TGTGCCAGCAGCCCCGGAGGGCCAGATACGCAGTATTTT	CASSPGGPDTQYF
TRBV10-3	TRBJ1-1	TRBD1	.	TGTGCCATCAGGGGACAGGGTAACACTGAAGCTTTCTTT	CAIRGQGNTEAFF
TRBV5-6	TRBJ1-6	.	once	TGTGCCGGACAGCGTGGGACCTATAATTCACCCCTCCACTTT	CAGQRGTYNSPLHF
TRBV9	TRBJ2-1	TRBD2	.	TGTGCCAGCAGCGTAAAAGCGGGAGAGGGTAATGAGCAGTTCTTC	CASSVKAGEGNEQFF
TRBV7-2	TRBJ2-7	TRBD2	.	TGTGCCAGCAGCTTAGTTGCGGGAGACCCCTACGAGCAGTACTTC	CASSLVAGDPYEQYF
TRBV7-2	TRBJ2-7	TRBD1	.	TGTGCCAGCAGCTTGCTCCCGGGACAGGGGAGCTACGAGCAGTACTTC	CASSLLPGQGSYEQYF
TRBV25-1	TRBJ1-6	TRBD1	.	TGTGCCAGCAGTGAGGGGGACAGGGCTGGTAATTCACCCCTCCACTTT	CASSEGDRAGNSPLHF
TRBV5-1	TRBJ2-4	TRBD1	.	TGCGCCAGCAGCTTGGCCGGGACAGAAAACATTCAGTACTTC	CASSLAGTENIQYF
TRBV4-3	TRBJ1-5	.	once	TGCGCCAGCAGTTCCGACTTGGGGCCGGAGCCCCAGCATTTT	CASSSDLGPEPQHF
TRBV2	TRBJ2-2	TRBD2	.	TGTGCCAGCAACAGAAAGGGACTAGTCGCCGTCGGGGAGCTGTTTTTT	CASNRKGLVAVGELFF
TRBV5-3	TRBJ2-7	TRBD1	.	TGTGCCAGCGGGGAAGGGGGCGACGACTACGAGCAGTACTTC	CASGEGGDDYEQYF
TRBV7-9	TRBJ2-1	TRBD1	.	TGTGCCAGCAGCTTGGGGCCGGGACAGAACAATGAGCAGTTCTTC	CASSLGPGQNNEQFF
TRBV9	TRBJ2-5	TRBD1	.	TGTGCCAGCAGCCCGGGACAGGGGTCGCAAGAGACCCAGTACTTC	CASSPGQGSQETQYF
TRBV19	TRBJ1-2	.	.	TGTGCCAGCACCCGGGACGCGGGGAAGTTTGGGTATGGCTACACCTTC	CASTRDAGKFGYGYTF
TRBV21-1	TRBJ2-1	.	.	TGTGCCAGCAGCAAGAGGGCAACTTGGGGCTACAATGAGCAGTTCTTC	CASSKRATWGYNEQFF
TRBV7-2	TRBJ1-5	.	.	TGTGCCAGCAGCGAAGCTCCAGGGAGCAATCAGCCCCAGCATTTT	CASSEAPGSNQPQHF
TRBV7-9	TRBJ2-1	.	.	TGTGCCAGCAGCCTAAGGGGCGGAACAGCCTACAATGAGCAGTTCTTC	CASSLRGGTAYNEQFF
TRBV9	TRBJ2-7	TRBD2	.	TGTGCCAGCAGCGTGGGACTAGCGGTAACCTACGAGCAGTACTTC	CASSVGLAVTYEQYF
TRBV28	TRBJ1-3	.	.	TGTGCCAGCAGTTTGACACTCGGAAACACCATATATTTT	CASSLTLGNTIYF
TRBV28	TRBJ2-7	.	.	TGTGCCAGCAGCCCACAGGGATCCTCCTACGAGCAGTACTTC	CASSPQGSSYEQYF
TRBV5-4	TRBJ2-5	TRBD2	.	TGTGCCAGCAGCACTAGCGGGGGGGGACAAGAGACCCAGTACTTC	CASSTSGGGQETQYF
TRBV5-5	TRBJ2-3	.	.	TGTGCCAGCAGCTTGGCACAGGCTGCCCGCACAGATACGCAGTATTTT	CASSLAQAARTDTQYF